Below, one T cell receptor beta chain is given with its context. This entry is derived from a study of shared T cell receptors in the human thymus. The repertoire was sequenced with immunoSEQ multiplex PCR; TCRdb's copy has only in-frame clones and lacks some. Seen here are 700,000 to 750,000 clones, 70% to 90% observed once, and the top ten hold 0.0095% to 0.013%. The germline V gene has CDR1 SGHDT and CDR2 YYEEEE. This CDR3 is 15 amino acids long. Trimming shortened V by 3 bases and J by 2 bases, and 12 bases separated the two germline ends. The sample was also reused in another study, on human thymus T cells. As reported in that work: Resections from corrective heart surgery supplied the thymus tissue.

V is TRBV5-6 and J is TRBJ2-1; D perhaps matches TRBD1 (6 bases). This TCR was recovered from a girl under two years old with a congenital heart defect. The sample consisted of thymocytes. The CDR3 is CASSSTGIAYNEQFF. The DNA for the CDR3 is TGTGCCAGCAGCTCTACAGGGATAGCCTACAATGAGCAGTTCTTC.